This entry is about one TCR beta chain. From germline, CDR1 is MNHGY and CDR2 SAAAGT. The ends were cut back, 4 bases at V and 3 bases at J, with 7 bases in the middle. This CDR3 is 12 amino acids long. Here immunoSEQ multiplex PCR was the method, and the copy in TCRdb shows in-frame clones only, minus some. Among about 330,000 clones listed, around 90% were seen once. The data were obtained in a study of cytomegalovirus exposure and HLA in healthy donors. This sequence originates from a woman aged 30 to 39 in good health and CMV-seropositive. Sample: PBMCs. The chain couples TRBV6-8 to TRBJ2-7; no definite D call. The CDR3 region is CASSFRNYEQYF. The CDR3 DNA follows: TGTGCCAGCAGTTTCAGAAACTACGAGCAGTACTTC.